This T cell receptor (beta chain) was documented in a study of OX40 agonist ivuxolimab in advanced cancers. Study-wide context: Ivuxolimab was a fully human IgG2 agonistic monoclonal antibody targeting the costimulatory receptor OX40 (CD134). Prior anti-PD-1, anti-PD-L1 or anti-CTLA-4 therapy was permitted, and 40% of dose-escalation patients had received checkpoint inhibitors. The purpose of peripheral TCRbeta sequencing was to test whether ivuxolimab changed TCR sequence diversity and led to clonal T-cell expansion. The dose-escalation cohort was 82.7% male with a mean age of approximately 60 years, ranging from about 23 to 85. Of the approximately 53 patients in dose escalation, approximately 20 had hepatocellular carcinoma, about 15 had melanoma, 9 had renal cell carcinoma and 9 had head and neck cancer. The paper reports the monotherapy dose-escalation portion (N of about 52 patients) of the phase I ivuxolimab trial. Partial responses were achieved by three dose-escalation patients, of whom one had hepatocellular carcinoma and two had cutaneous melanoma. Intravenous ivuxolimab was administered to patients every 2 weeks at six dose levels: 0.01, 0.1, 0.3, 1.5, 3 and 10 mg/kg. Study-level results and caveats: Low levels of normalized T-cell clonal expansion were also seen in some nonresponding patients. After ivuxolimab, more expanded clones were found on average in CD8+ T cells than in CD4+ T cells. At doses of 0.1 to 3.0 mg/kg, clonal expansion of both CD4+ and CD8+ blood T cells was observed from baseline to week 6. In the 0.1-3.0 mg/kg groups, partial responders had among the lowest normalized peripheral clonal expansion, particularly in CD8+ T cells. The antigen specificity of the peripheral T cells that underwent clonal expansion was not determined.

Patients with autoimmune disease history or receiving systemic immunosuppression were excluded from the trial. In every dose cohort, peripheral blood was drawn for TCR sequencing at baseline, cycle 4 day 1, and cycle 7 day 1. The samples were drawn from a first-in-human, open-label, multicenter phase I dose-escalation trial of ivuxolimab. Adults with locally advanced or metastatic melanoma, renal cell carcinoma, hepatocellular carcinoma or head and neck squamous cell carcinoma were enrolled in the trial. Before TCR sequencing, CD4+ and CD8+ T cells were separately sorted from peripheral blood. In this sample, this clone turned up once. Its antigen has not been determined. No base-level quality is on record; no much larger clone is a single base apart. For sequencing of the TCRbeta CDR3 region, genomic DNA was extracted from the sorted cells. The immunoSEQ Assay was used to sequence the TCRbeta CDR3 regions. TCRdb stores this immuneACCESS table with in-frame sequences only. Part of the clones is absent; in the studies checked, under half of the shortfall reflects unresolved V genes, and no reason is known for the rest. The sample table shows tens of thousands of clones, and 90% to 95% are seen once. Together, the top ten hold more than 9.5% of the sample.

After removal of 5 bases from V and 4 bases from J, the junction retains 4 bases not matched to a gene. The germline V gene yields SGHNT for CDR1 and YENEEA for CDR2. Measured from the cysteine to the phenylalanine, the CDR3 is 14 residues long. The read is trimmed to its CDR3 DNA, 42 bases read in frame from base 1. The V and J segments used are TRBV11-3 and TRBJ2-5, and TRBD1 aligns with 10 junction nucleotides. This TCR was recovered from an adult with an advanced solid tumor such as melanoma, head and neck, liver or kidney cancer. The material was CD4+ or CD8+ T cells sorted from blood, obtained in a trial of the OX40 agonist ivuxolimab. CDR3 reads: CASSLDRGPETQYF. The DNA is TGTGCCAGCAGCCTTGACAGGGGGCCAGAGACCCAGTACTTC.